The clone carrying this TCR beta chain was seen a handful of times. Its target is not known. This specimen belongs to a study of response to subunit inactivated influenza vaccine. TCRdb redid the calling of the RT-PCR reads with MiXCR, one entry per CDR3 protein. The sample holds about 500,000 distinct CDR3 sequences; less than 7.5% are singletons and the top ten take around 13%. Regarding the study as a whole: After each seasonal influenza vaccination, few new T cells are recruited, the authors suggested.

Here the sequenced sample was PBMCs from blood, taken about 24 months after vaccination. This TCR was sampled from a man aged 45 to 70 who received an inactivated influenza vaccine.

The CDR3 reads CASKTSSGANVLTF. The CDR3 nucleotides read TGCGCCAGTAAGACGAGCTCTGGGGCCAACGTCCTGACTTTC. The V and J genes are TRBV5-1 and TRBJ2-6; D not resolved. Trimming left V 8 bases short and J 0 bases short, with 9 bases between. The CDR3 extends over 14 amino acids. Per the germline V gene, CDR1 is SGHRS and CDR2 is YFSETQ.